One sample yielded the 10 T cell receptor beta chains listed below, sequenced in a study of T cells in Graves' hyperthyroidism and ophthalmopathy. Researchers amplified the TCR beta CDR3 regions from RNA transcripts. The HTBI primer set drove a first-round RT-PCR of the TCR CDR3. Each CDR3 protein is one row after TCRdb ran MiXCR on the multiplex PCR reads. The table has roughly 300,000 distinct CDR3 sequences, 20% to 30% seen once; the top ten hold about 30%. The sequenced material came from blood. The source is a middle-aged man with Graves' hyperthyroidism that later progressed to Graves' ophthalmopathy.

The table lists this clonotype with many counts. CDR3 in DNA: TGTGCCAGCAGCCAAGAAGTTTGGGCTAGCGGGAGTTTGGAGCAGTACTTC. Amino acids: CASSQEVWASGSLEQYF. The chain links TRBV3-1 to TRBJ2-7, with 10 bases that match TRBD2. Germline V gene sequence: CDR1 LGHDT, CDR2 YNNKEL (reference sequence). J lost 7 bases, V lost 0 bases, and 12 bases had no gene match. The CDR3 runs to 17 residues.

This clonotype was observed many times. CDR3 nucleotide sequence: TGTGCCATCAGCAGGGATTCGGCAAACATTCAGTACTTC. Amino acids: CAISRDSANIQYF. This sequence joins TRBV10-3 and TRBJ2-4, with D perhaps matching TRBD1 (5 bases). The CDR3 contains 13 residues. With 6 bases removed from V and 6 bases from J, the gap between germline ends came to 12 bases. Germline V gene sequence: CDR1 ENHRY, CDR2 SYGVKD.

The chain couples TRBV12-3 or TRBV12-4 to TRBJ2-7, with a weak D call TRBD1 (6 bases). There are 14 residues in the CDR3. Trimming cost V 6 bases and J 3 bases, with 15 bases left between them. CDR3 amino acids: CASSPSGVRYEQYF. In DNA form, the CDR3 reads TGTGCCAGCAGCCCTTCAGGGGTTCGCTACGAGCAGTACTTC.

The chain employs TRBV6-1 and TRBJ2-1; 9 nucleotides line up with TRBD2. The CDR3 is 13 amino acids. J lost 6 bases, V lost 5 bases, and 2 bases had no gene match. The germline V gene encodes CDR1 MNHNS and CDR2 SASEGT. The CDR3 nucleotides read TGTGCCAGCAGTAATAGCGGGAGCAATGAGCAGTTCTTC. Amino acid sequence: CASSNSGSNEQFF.

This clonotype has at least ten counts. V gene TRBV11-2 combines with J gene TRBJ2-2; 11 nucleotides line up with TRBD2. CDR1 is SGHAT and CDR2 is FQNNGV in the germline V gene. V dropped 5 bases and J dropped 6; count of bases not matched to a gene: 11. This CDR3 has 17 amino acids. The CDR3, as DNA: TGTGCCAGCAGCCCAGCCGCCGGGACTAGCGGCGCCGGGGAGCTGTTTTTT. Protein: CASSPAAGTSGAGELFF.

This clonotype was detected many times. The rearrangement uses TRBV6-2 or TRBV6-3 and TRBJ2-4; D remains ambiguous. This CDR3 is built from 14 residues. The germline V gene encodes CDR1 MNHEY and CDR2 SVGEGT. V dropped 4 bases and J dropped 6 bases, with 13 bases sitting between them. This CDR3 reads CASSSPQRRNIQYF. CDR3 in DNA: TGTGCCAGCAGTTCACCGCAGAGGAGAAACATTCAGTACTTC.

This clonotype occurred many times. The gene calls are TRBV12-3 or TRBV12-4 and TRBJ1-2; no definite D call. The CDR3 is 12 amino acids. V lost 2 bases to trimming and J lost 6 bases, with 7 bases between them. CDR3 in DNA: TGTGCCAGCAGTTTAACGGGAAATGGCTACACCTTC. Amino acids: CASSLTGNGYTF.

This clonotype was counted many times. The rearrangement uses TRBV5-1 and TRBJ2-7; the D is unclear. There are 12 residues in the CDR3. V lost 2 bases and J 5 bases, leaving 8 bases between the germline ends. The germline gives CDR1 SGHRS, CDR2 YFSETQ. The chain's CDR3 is CASSLEAHEQYF. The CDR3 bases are TGCGCCAGCAGCTTAGAGGCCCACGAGCAGTACTTC.

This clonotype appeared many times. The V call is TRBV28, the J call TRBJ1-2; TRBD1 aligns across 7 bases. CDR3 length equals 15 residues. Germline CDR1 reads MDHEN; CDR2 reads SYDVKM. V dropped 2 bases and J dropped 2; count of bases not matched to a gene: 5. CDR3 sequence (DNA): TGTGCCAGCAGTTTAGACGCGACAGGGAACTATGGCTACACCTTC. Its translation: CASSLDATGNYGYTF.

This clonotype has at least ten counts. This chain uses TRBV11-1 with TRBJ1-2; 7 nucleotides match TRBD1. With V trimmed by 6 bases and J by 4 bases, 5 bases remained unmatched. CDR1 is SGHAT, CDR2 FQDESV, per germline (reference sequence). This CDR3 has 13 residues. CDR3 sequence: CASSRQGTYGYTF. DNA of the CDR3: TGTGCCAGCAGTCGACAGGGCACCTATGGCTACACCTTC.